The present T cell receptor (beta chain) was sequenced within a study of cytomegalovirus exposure and HLA in healthy donors. Study results and limitations: The study put some 150 TCR beta chains on its list as cytomegalovirus-associated. A later analysis linked a missense variant in DCLRE1C to the trimming of TCR beta V and J genes. As a later analysis revealed, most CMV-associated TCR beta chains appeared HLA-restricted. An analysis that was carried out later associated some 17,000 TCR beta sequences with HLA alleles at 0.05 false discovery rate.

Looked up from germline, CDR1 is SEHNR and CDR2 is FQNEAQ (reference sequence). V lost 6 bases to trimming and J lost 3 bases, with 17 bases between them. This CDR3 has 15 residues. A multiplex PCR was run with 60 Vbeta primers and 13 Jbeta primers. TCRdb's table, derived via immunoSEQ multiplex PCR, lists solely in-frame clones and lacks some. Of about 210,000 clones in the sample, roughly 73% are singletons; the top ten hold about 0.45%. Note on this clone: Its cognate antigen is unknown.

Sequenced: PBMCs. The clonotype originates from a boy aged 5-17 years in good health and CMV-seronegative. The chain carries TRBV7-9 and TRBJ1-2; maybe TRBD1 (6 bases). In nucleotides, the CDR3 is TGTGCCAGCAGACCAAATCGGGGGGCTGACTATGGCTACACCTTC. Translating gives CASRPNRGADYGYTF.